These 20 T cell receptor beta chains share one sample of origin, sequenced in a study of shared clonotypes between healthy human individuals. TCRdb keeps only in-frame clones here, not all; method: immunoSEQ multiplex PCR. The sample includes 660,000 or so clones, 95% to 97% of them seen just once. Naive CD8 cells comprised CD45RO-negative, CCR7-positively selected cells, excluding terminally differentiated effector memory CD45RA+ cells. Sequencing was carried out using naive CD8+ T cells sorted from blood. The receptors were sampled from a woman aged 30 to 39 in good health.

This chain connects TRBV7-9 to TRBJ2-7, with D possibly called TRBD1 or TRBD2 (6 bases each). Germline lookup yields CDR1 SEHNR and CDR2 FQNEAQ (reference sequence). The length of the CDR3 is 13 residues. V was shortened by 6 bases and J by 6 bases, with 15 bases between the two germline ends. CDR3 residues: CASRMPGGGEQYF. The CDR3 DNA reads TGTGCCAGCAGAATGCCCGGGGGCGGCGAGCAGTACTTC.

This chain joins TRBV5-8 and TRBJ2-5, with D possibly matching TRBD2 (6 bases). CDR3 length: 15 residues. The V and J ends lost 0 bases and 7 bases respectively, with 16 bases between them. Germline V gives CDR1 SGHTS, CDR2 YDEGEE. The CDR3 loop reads CASSLVGSAGSTQYF. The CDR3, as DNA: TGTGCCAGCAGCTTGGTTGGATCAGCGGGCTCGACCCAGTACTTC.

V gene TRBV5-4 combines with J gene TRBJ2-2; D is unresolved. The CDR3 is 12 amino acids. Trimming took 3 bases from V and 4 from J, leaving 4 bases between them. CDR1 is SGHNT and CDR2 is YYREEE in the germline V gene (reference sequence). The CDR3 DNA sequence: TGTGCCAGCAGCTCCGGCACCGGGGAGCTGTTTTTT. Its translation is CASSSGTGELFF.

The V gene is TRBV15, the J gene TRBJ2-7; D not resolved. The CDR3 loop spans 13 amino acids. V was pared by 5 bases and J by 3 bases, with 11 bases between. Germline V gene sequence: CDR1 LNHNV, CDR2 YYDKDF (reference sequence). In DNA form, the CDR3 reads TGTGCCACCAGCCTGCCCGGGCGCTACGAGCAGTACTTC. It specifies CATSLPGRYEQYF.

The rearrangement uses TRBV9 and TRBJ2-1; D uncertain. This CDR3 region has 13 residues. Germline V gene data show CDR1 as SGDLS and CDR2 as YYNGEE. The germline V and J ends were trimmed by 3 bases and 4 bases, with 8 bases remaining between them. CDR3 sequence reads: CASSAPRYNEQFF. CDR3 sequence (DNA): TGTGCCAGCAGCGCCCCAAGGTACAATGAGCAGTTCTTC. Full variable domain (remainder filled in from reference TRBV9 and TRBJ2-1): DSGVTQTPKHLITATGQRVTLRCSPRSGDLSVYWYQQSLDQGLQFLIQYYNGEERAKGNILERFSAQQFPDLHSELNLSSLELGDSALYFCASSAPRYNEQFFGPGTRLTVL.

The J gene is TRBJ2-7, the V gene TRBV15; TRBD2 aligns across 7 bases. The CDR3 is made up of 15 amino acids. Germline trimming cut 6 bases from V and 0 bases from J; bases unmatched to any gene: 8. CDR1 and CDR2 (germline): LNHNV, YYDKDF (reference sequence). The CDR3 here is CATRAKRGDSYEQYF. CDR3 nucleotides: TGTGCCACCAGGGCTAAGCGGGGAGACTCCTACGAGCAGTACTTC.

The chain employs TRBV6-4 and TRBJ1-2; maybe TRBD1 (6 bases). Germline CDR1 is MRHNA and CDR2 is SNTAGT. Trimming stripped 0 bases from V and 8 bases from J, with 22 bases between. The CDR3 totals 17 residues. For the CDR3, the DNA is TGTGCCAGCAGTGACTCTTGGGGGGCTCTCCCTATGGAGGGCTACACCTTC. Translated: CASSDSWGALPMEGYTF.

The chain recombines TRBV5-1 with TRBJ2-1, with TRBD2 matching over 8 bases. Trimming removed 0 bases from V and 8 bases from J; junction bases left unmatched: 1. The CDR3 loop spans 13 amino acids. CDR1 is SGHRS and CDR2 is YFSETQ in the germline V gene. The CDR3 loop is CASSLGAGDEQFF. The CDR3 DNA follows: TGCGCCAGCAGCTTGGGAGCGGGAGATGAGCAGTTCTTC. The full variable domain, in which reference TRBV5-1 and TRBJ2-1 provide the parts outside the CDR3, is KAGVTQTPRYLIKTRGQQVTLSCSPISGHRSVSWYQQTPGQGLQFLFEYFSETQRNKGNFPGRFSGRQFSNSRSEMNVSTLELGDSALYLCASSLGAGDEQFFGPGTRLTVL.

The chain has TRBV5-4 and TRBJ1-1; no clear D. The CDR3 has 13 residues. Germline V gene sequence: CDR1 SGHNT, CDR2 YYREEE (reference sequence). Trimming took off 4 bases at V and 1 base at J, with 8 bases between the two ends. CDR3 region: CASSQTSNTEAFF. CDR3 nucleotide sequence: TGTGCCAGCAGCCAGACTTCGAACACTGAAGCTTTCTTT.

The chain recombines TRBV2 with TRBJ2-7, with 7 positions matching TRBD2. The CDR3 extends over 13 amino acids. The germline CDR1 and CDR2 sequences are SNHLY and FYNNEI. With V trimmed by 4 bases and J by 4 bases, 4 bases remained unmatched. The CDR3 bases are TGTGCCAGCAGTGGGGGAGGGCGGTACGAGCAGTACTTC. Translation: CASSGGGRYEQYF.

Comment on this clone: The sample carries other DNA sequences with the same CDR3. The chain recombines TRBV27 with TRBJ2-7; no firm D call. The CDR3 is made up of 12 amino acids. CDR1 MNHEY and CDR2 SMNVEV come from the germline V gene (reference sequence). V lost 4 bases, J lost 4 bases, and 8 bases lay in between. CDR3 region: CASSSGGYEQYF. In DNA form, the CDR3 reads TGTGCCAGCAGTTCGGGCGGTTACGAGCAGTACTTC.

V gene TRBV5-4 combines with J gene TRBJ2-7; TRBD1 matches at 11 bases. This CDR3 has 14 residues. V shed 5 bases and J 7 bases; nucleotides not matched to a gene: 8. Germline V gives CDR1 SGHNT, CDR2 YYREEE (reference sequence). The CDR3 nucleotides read TGTGCCAGCAGGGATGGACAGGGGGCTCCTGAGCAGTACTTC. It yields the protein CASRDGQGAPEQYF.

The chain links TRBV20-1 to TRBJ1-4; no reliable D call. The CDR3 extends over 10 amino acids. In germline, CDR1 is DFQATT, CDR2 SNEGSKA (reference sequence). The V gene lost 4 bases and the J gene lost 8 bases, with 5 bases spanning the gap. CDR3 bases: TGCAGTGCTACCCAGGAAAAACTGTTTTTT. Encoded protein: CSATQEKLFF.

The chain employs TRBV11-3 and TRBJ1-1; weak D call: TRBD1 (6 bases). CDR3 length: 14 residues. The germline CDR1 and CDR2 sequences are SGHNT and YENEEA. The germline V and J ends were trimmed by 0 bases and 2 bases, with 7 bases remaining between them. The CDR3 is CASSLDRGNTEAFF. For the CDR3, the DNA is TGTGCCAGCAGCTTAGACAGGGGTAACACTGAAGCTTTCTTT. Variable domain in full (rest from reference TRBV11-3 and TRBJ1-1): EAGVVQSPRYKIIEKKQPVAFWCNPISGHNTLYWYLQNLGQGPELLIRYENEEAVDDSQLPKDRFSAERLKGVDSTLKIQPAELGDSAVYLCASSLDRGNTEAFFGQGTRLTVV.

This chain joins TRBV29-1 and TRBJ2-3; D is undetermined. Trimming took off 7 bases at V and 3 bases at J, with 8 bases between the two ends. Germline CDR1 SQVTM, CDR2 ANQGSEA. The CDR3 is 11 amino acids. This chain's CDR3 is CSAVGTDTQYF. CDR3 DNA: TGCAGCGCCGTAGGAACAGATACGCAGTATTTT.

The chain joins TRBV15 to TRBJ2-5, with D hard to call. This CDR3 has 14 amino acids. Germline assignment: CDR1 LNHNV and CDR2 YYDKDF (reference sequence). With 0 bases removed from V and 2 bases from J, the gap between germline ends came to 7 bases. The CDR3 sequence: CATSRDGPQETQYF. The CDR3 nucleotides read TGTGCCACCAGCAGAGATGGCCCTCAAGAGACCCAGTACTTC.

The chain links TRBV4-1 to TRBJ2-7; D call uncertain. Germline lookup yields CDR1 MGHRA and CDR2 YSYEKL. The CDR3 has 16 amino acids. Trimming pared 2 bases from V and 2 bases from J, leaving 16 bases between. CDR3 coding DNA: TGCGCCAGCAGCCAAAGCGCCCCCTCTTCTCCCTACGAGCAGTACTTC. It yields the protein CASSQSAPSSPYEQYF.

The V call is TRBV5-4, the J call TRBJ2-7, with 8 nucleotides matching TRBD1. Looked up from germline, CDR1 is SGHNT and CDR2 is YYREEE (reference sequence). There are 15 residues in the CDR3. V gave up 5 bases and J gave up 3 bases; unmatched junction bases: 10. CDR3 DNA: TGTGCCAGCAGAAGTGACAGGGGTCCTCACTACGAGCAGTACTTC. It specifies CASRSDRGPHYEQYF. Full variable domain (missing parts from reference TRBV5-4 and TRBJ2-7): ETGVTQSPTHLIKTRGQQVTLRCSSQSGHNTVSWYQQALGQGPQFIFQYYREEENGRGNFPPRFSGLQFPNYSSELNVNALELDDSALYLCASRSDRGPHYEQYFGPGTRLTVT.

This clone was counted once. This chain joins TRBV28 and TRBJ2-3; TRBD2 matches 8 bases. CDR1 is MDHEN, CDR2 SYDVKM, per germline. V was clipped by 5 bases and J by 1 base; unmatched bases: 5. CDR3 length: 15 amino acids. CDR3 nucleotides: TGTGCCAGCAGTGATATACTAGCGGGCACAGATACGCAGTATTTT. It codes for CASSDILAGTDTQYF.

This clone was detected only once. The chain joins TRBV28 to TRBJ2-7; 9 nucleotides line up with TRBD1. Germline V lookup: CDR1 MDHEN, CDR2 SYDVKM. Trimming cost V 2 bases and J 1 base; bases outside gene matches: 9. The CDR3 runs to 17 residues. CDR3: CASSLRTPGTGSYEQYF. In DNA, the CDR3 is TGTGCCAGCAGTTTACGAACCCCCGGGACAGGGTCCTACGAGCAGTACTTC. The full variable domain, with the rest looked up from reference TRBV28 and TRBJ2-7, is DVKVTQSSRYLVKRTGEKVFLECVQDMDHENMFWYRQDPGLGLRLIYFSYDVKMKEKGDIPEGYSVSREKKERFSLILESASTNQTSMYLCASSLRTPGTGSYEQYFGPGTRLTVT.